This T cell receptor (beta chain) was captured by sequencing in a study of T-cell reconstitution after alpha-beta-depleted transplantation in children. Findings and limits, study-wide: T cells produced anew were the main source of T-cell counts and diversity one year after transplant. Roughly two months post-transplant, alpha-beta T cells reportedly originated from several hundred graft clones that had expanded.

Concerning this clonotype: Its specificity is unknown.

Unique molecular identifiers were incorporated during preparation of the TCRbeta library. TCRdb re-called the PCR reads through MiXCR, storing one row per CDR3 protein. This repertoire shows about 340,000 distinct CDR3 sequences, around 15% found once; its top ten account for roughly 40%. Germline CDR1 is LGHNA and CDR2 is YSLEER. J gave up 4 bases and V 0 bases, and 9 bases lay outside the gene matches. CDR3 length: 18 amino acids. The sequence derives from a male patient between 2 and 15 years old who had a stem cell transplant for acute lymphoblastic leukemia, so the T cells may come from the graft donor. The gene calls are TRBV4-3 and TRBJ2-3; TRBD2 matches 11 bases. The sequences come from PBMCs, mostly from graft donor cells, collected 360 days after TCRalphabeta/CD19-depleted stem cell transplant. CDR3 in amino acids: CASSQDLAGGWDADTQYF. The CDR3 region has the DNA TGCGCCAGCAGCCAAGATCTAGCGGGAGGTTGGGACGCAGATACGCAGTATTTT.